This TCR beta chain appears in the sequencing data of a study of blood T cell repertoires in COVID-19. Study context: T cells, B-cell-depleted T cells, or PBMCs supplied cDNA or gDNA.

This clone was seen a single time. Using immunoSEQ multiplex PCR, the repertoire was profiled, and TCRdb retains in-frame clones only, with some absent. The sample carries about 430,000 clones, roughly 84% recorded once. Enrolled through a virtual design, the participants were between 18 and 89 years of age and came from around 25 US areas. Which cohort a participant joined came from the clinical history participants gave. The CDR3 extends over 13 amino acids. V shed 7 bases and J 6 bases; nucleotides not matched to a gene: 9. This TCR derives from a woman aged 18-29 years who had been exposed to COVID-19. The rearrangement links TRBV12-3 or TRBV12-4 to TRBJ2-7, with TRBD1 matching 7 bases. The sample taken for sequencing was PBMCs or T cells enriched from blood (not recorded which). CDR3 amino acids: CASNRQGSTEQYF. The CDR3 DNA sequence: TGTGCCAGCAATAGACAGGGATCCACCGAGCAGTACTTC.